The clone carrying this T cell receptor (beta chain) has more than one count but fewer than ten. The sample belongs to a study of blood T cell repertoires in COVID-19. Under the authors' procedure: Scientists estimated how many nucleated cells there were by amplifying reference gene primers. TCRdb's table, derived via immunoSEQ multiplex PCR, lists solely in-frame clones and lacks some. D and trimming were read from the DNA, whereas the V and J calls and clone size are those reported in that table. Among about 130,000 clones listed, roughly four fifths were seen once. V was pared by 2 bases and J by 7 bases, with 5 bases of the junction left unmatched. The CDR3 is made up of 15 amino acids. In germline, CDR1 is SGHKS, CDR2 YYEKEE (reference sequence).

The sequence derives from a woman aged 55-70 years with acute or convalescent COVID-19. Sequenced material: peripheral blood. The chain couples TRBV5-5 to TRBJ1-6; 8 bases map to TRBD1. DNA for the CDR3: TGTGCCAGCAGCTTAGGACAGGGCAGGAATTCACCCCTCCACTTT. This gives the protein CASSLGQGRNSPLHF. The complete variable domain, with remaining parts taken from reference TRBV5-5 and TRBJ1-6, reads DAGVTQSPTHLIKTRGQQVTLRCSPISGHKSVSWYQQVLGQGPQFIFQYYEKEERGRGNFPDRFSARQFPNYSSELNVNALLLGDSALYLCASSLGQGRNSPLHFGNGTRLTVT.